This TCR beta chain was sequenced for a study of cytomegalovirus exposure and HLA in healthy donors. Study results and limitations: Associated with cytomegalovirus, according to the listing, were 164 TCR beta chains. On later analysis, the bulk of CMV-associated TCR beta chains appeared to be HLA-restricted.

A multiplex PCR was run with 60 Vbeta primers and 13 Jbeta primers. Here immunoSEQ multiplex PCR was the method, and the copy in TCRdb shows in-frame clones only, minus some. The sample lists approximately 70,000 clones, around 72% occurring once. Regarding this clone: Its target is not known. Other DNA sequences within the sample encode an identical CDR3.

Germline lookup yields CDR1 SGHVS and CDR2 FNYEAQ. This CDR3 has 14 residues. With 1 base removed from V and 1 base from J, the gap between germline ends came to 7 bases. All donors participated as healthy donors of bone marrow. This sequence originates from a male donor in good health and CMV-seropositive. V is TRBV7-6 and J is TRBJ1-1; unclear D gene. What was sequenced was PBMCs. Here the CDR3 reads CASSLGGENTEAFF. DNA for the CDR3: TGTGCCAGCAGCTTAGGGGGAGAGAACACTGAAGCTTTCTTT. Filled out from reference TRBV7-6 and TRBJ1-1, the complete variable domain reads GAGVSQSPRYKVTKRGQDVALRCDPISGHVSLYWYRQALGQGPEFLTYFNYEAQQDKSGLPNDRFSAERPEGSISTLTIQRTEQRDSAMYRCASSLGGENTEAFFGQGTRLTVV.